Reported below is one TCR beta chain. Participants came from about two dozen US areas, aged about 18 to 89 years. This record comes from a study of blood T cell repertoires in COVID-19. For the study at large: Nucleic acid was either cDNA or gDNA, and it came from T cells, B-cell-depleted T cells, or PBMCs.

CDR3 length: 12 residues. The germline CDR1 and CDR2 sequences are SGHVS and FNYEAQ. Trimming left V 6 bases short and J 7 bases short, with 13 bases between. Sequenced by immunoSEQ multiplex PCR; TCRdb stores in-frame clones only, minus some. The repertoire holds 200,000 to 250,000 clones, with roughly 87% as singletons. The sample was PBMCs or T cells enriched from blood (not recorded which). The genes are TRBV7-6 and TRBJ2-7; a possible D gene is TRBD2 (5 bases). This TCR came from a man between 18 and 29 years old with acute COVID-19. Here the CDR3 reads CASRDSLGEQYF. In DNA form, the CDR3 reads TGTGCCAGCAGGGACTCCCTTGGAGAGCAGTACTTC.